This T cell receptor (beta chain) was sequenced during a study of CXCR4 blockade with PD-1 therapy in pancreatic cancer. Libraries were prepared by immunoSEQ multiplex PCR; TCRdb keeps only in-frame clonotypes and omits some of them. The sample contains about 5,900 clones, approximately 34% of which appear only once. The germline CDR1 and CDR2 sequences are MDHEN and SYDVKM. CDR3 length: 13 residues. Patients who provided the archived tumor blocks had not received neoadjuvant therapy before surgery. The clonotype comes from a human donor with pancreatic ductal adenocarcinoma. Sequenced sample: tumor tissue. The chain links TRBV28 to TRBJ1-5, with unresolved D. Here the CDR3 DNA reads TGTGGGGTTAGTTCGGGCCGTTTACAGCCCCAGCATTTT. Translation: CGVSSGRLQPQHF.